The clone carrying this T cell receptor beta chain was seen ten or more times. TCRdb passed the reads through MiXCR, listing each CDR3 protein once. Of about 400,000 distinct CDR3 sequences in the sample, roughly 20% are singletons; the top ten hold around 8.6%. This entry comes from a study of T cell repertoires in cytomegalovirus infection. CDR1 is SEHNR, CDR2 FQNEAQ, per germline (reference sequence). This CDR3 is 13 amino acids long. Trimming took 5 bases from V and 7 from J, leaving 14 bases between them. The chain is built from TRBV7-9 and TRBJ1-1; D not certain. Material: PBMCs. The sequence was obtained from a human donor in good health (CMV status not recorded). Some clones in this sample may be carry-over from other donors' samples. CDR3 coding DNA: TGTGCCAGCAGCCGCACCGAGGGAAGTGAAGCTTTCTTT. Translation gives CASSRTEGSEAFF.